The 5 T cell receptor beta chains presented below share a single source sample, sequenced in a study of T cell repertoires in cytomegalovirus infection. TCRdb processed the reads anew with MiXCR; each CDR3 protein has one entry. This sample carries some 300,000 distinct CDR3 sequences, approximately 15% of them seen once, and the ten largest clones take around 8.8%. What was sequenced was PBMCs. The receptors derive from a human donor in good health (CMV status not recorded). Some clones in this sample may be carry-over from other donors' samples.

The chain uses TRBV10-3 and TRBJ2-5, with 7 nucleotides matching TRBD1. V lost 6 bases to trimming and J lost 0 bases; unmatched junction nucleotides: 4. Germline assignment: CDR1 ENHRY and CDR2 SYGVKD. The CDR3 is 14 amino acids. The CDR3 coding sequence is TGTGCCATCAGGCAAGACAGGGACCAAGAGACCCAGTACTTC. It is translated as CAIRQDRDQETQYF.

This clonotype was seen a handful of times. The chain carries TRBV20-1 and TRBJ1-2; 9 bases agree with TRBD1. V was pared by 6 bases and J by 5 bases, with 13 bases of the junction left unmatched. Germline values: CDR1 DFQATT, CDR2 SNEGSKA (reference sequence). This CDR3 is built from 15 residues. CDR3 in DNA: TGCAGTGCGTCATCGGGACAGGGAATCGTGTATGGCTACACCTTC. Its translation: CSASSGQGIVYGYTF.

This clonotype was picked up many times. J is TRBJ2-1 and V is TRBV11-1, with D perhaps matching TRBD2 (6 bases). The length of the CDR3 is 18 residues. Germline assignment: CDR1 SGHAT and CDR2 FQDESV (reference sequence). The V and J ends lost 5 bases and 2 bases respectively, with 22 bases between them. CDR3 sequence reads: CASSQKPTSLPPYNEQFF. As DNA, the CDR3 is TGTGCCAGCAGCCAGAAACCCACTAGCCTCCCCCCCTACAATGAGCAGTTCTTC.

This clonotype has ten or more counts. This chain connects TRBV7-6 to TRBJ2-7; D is undetermined. The germline gives CDR1 SGHVS, CDR2 FNYEAQ. This CDR3 has 15 amino acids. Trimming removed 1 base from V and 6 bases from J, with 16 bases in between. CDR3 residues: CASSLEVGRHGEQYF. The CDR3 bases are TGTGCCAGCAGCTTAGAAGTTGGCAGGCACGGCGAGCAGTACTTC.

This clonotype was recorded a few times. This sequence joins TRBV2 and TRBJ2-5; D unclear. Trimming took 0 bases from V and 5 from J, leaving 16 bases between them. The length of the CDR3 is 16 residues. Germline CDR1 reads SNHLY; CDR2 reads FYNNEI. Written as DNA, the CDR3 is TGTGCCAGCAGTGAAGCGCTTAATCGTCGGGTGGAGACCCAGTACTTC. It encodes CASSEALNRRVETQYF.